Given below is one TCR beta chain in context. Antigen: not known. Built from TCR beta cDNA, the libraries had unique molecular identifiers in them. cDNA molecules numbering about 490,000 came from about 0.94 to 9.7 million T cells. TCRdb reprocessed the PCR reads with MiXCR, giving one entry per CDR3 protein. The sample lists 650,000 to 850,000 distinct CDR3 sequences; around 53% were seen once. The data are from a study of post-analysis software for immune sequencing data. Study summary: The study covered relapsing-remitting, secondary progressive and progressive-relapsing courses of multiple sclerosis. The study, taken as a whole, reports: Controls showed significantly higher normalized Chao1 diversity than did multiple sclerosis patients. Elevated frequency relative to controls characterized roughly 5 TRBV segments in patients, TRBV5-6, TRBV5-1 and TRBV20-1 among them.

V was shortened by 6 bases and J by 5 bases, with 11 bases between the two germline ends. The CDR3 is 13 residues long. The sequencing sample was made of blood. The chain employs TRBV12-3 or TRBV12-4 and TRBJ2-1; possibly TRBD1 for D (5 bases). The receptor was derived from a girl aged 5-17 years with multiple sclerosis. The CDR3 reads CASSEQVNNEQFF. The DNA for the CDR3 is TGTGCCAGCAGCGAACAGGTTAACAATGAGCAGTTCTTC.